This paragraph reports one TCR beta chain. What it recognizes is unknown. The data originate from a study of shared clonotypes between healthy human individuals. On the study more broadly: Each donor contributed plates that comprised three CD4 naive, three CD4 memory, two CD8 naive and one CD8 memory.

Naive CD8 cells, CD45RO-negative and positively selected for CCR7, excluded terminally differentiated effector memory CD45RA+ cells. Study-wide points: The low donor count limited represented genetic and exposure-history diversity.

The CDR3 is 16 amino acids. Trimming removed 5 bases from V and 0 bases from J, with 20 bases in between. CDR1 and CDR2 from the germline V gene are SQVTM and ANQGSEA. Sequenced by immunoSEQ multiplex PCR; TCRdb stores in-frame clones only, minus some. Of about 680,000 clones in the sample, about 91% were seen once. Sequenced material: naive CD8+ T cells sorted from blood. The TCR was taken from a man aged 30-40 years in good health. The V and J genes are TRBV29-1 and TRBJ2-7; D is unresolved. The CDR3 loop is CSVLLWANQLSYEQYF. Written as DNA, the CDR3 is TGCAGCGTTCTTCTATGGGCCAACCAACTCTCCTACGAGCAGTACTTC.